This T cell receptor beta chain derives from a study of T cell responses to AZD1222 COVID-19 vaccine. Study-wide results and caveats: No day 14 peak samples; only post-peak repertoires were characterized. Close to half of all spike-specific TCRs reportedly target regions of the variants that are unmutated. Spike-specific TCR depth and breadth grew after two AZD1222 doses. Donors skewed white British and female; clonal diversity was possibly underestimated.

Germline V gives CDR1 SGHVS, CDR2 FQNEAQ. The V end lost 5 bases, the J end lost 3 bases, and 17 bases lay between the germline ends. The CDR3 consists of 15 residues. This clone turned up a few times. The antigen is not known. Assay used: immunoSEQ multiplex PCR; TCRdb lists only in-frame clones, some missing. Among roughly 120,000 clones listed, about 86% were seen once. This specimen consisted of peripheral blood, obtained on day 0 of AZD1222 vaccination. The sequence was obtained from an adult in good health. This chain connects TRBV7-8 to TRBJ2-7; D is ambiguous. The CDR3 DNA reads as TGTGCCAGCAGCGACCGTCGAGTTGGCGGCTACGAGCAGTACTTC. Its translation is CASSDRRVGGYEQYF.